The next 23 T cell receptor beta chains were all read from a single sample in a study of CD8 T cells in Susac syndrome (dated by TCRdb to 2018 to 2020). Library construction relied on the immunoSEQ multiplex PCR assay. RNA was extracted using the RNeasy kit, and about 0.5 to 1 ug of the RNA was reverse transcribed with random hexamers. Through fastp at Q25 and MiXCR, TCRdb rebuilt clones from the public reads, retaining in-frame beta chains. Rows are unified per CDR3 protein, each entry keeping the most common DNA and genes. The sample table shows about 240,000 distinct CDR3 sequences, and less than 96% are seen once. The leading ten clones occupy under 0.12% of the sample. What was sequenced was CD4+ T cells from PBMCs. These TCRs come from a human donor with Susac syndrome.

The rearrangement uses TRBV15 and TRBJ1-1; 7 bases match TRBD1. CDR3 length equals 15 residues. V lost 0 bases to trimming and J lost 7 bases; unmatched junction nucleotides: 8. The germline CDR1 and CDR2 sequences are LNHNV and YYDKDF (reference sequence). This CDR3 reads CATSRERTGAFEAFF. The CDR3, as DNA: TGTGCCACCAGCAGAGAAAGGACAGGAGCTTTTGAAGCTTTCTTT.

V usage is TRBV20-1 and J usage is TRBJ1-1; D possibly corresponds to TRBD1 (5 bases). The V gene lost 6 bases and the J gene lost 4 bases, with 9 bases spanning the gap. The germline V gene has CDR1 DFQATT and CDR2 SNEGSKA (reference sequence). This CDR3 region has 11 residues. The CDR3 region is CSAGTSTEAFF. CDR3 nucleotides: TGCAGTGCCGGGACCAGCACTGAAGCTTTCTTT.

A single count supports this clonotype. The CDR3 loop is CASSSRAGPLFF. The CDR3 DNA reads as TGTGCCAGCAGCTCTCGAGCGGGGCCCCTGTTCTTC. The V and J genes are TRBV3-1 and TRBJ2-1; 7 nucleotides line up with TRBD2. Germline V gene data show CDR1 as LGHDT and CDR2 as YNNKEL (reference sequence). This CDR3 has 12 amino acids. V trimming: 5 bases; J trimming: 15 bases; junction bases outside the gene matches: 10.

This chain connects TRBV4-1 to TRBJ2-3; D ambiguous. The CDR3 is made up of 14 amino acids. CDR1 is MGHRA, CDR2 YSYEKL, per germline. Deletions cut 7 bases from V and 1 base from J, with 12 bases between. In nucleotides, the CDR3 is TGCGCCAGCAAGAGAGATCTAGGCACAGATACGCAGTATTTT. Its protein is CASKRDLGTDTQYF.

In DNA, the CDR3 is TGTGCCACCAGCAGAACAGCGCGAGCCGGGGGTCAAGAGACCCAGTACTTC. This translates into CATSRTARAGGQETQYF. The V gene is TRBV15, the J gene TRBJ2-5, with a possible D match to TRBD2 (6 bases). The CDR3 totals 17 residues. CDR1 LNHNV and CDR2 YYDKDF come from the germline V gene (reference sequence). Trimming pared 2 bases from V and 2 bases from J, leaving 18 bases between.

This chain uses TRBV6-1 with TRBJ1-1, with 7 bases fitting TRBD1. The germline V gene encodes CDR1 MNHNS and CDR2 SASEGT. The trim removed 2 bases at V and 0 bases at J, leaving 3 bases unmatched. The CDR3 covers 15 residues. In DNA, the CDR3 is TGTGCCAGCAGTGAAATGGGACAGATGAACACTGAAGCTTTCTTT. It is translated as CASSEMGQMNTEAFF.

The chain's CDR3 is CATYTSGANVLTF. The CDR3 DNA is TGTGCCACCTACACCTCTGGGGCCAACGTCCTGACTTTC. V is TRBV28 and J is TRBJ2-6, with D hard to call. Germline lookup yields CDR1 MDHEN and CDR2 SYDVKM. The germline V and J ends were trimmed by 10 bases and 0 bases, with 7 bases remaining between them. CDR3 length equals 13 residues.

This clonotype showed up just once. The V call is TRBV4-1, the J call TRBJ1-2, with D uncertain. With 1 base removed from V and 4 bases from J, the gap between germline ends came to 16 bases. Germline CDR1 is MGHRA and CDR2 is YSYEKL. This CDR3 has 16 residues. The CDR3 spells CASSQGTDRHFYGYTF. In DNA form, the CDR3 reads TGCGCCAGCAGCCAAGGGACCGATCGGCACTTCTATGGCTACACCTTC.

The J gene is TRBJ2-3, the V gene TRBV25-1; no clear D gene. Between the trimmed V and J ends, which lost 5 bases and 4 bases, there was a span of 13 bases. Germline V gene data show CDR1 as MGHDK and CDR2 as SYGVNS. The CDR3 has 14 residues. Here the CDR3 reads CASSLWAASDTQYF. The CDR3, as DNA: TGTGCCAGCAGTCTGTGGGCAGCCTCAGATACGCAGTATTTT.

This clonotype was observed once. This chain connects TRBV24-1 to TRBJ2-3; TRBD2 aligns across 8 bases. V trimming: 7 bases; J trimming: 5 bases; junction bases outside the gene matches: 7. The germline V gene has CDR1 KGHDR and CDR2 SFDVKD. There are 14 residues in the CDR3. The CDR3, as DNA: TGTGCCACCAGAGCAGCGGGAGAAATAGATACGCAGTATTTT. Residues: CATRAAGEIDTQYF.

The J gene is TRBJ2-1, the V gene TRBV13, with TRBD2 matching 11 bases. The CDR3 loop spans 17 amino acids. Germline CDR1 PRHDT, CDR2 FYEKMQ (reference sequence). Trimming at V came to 5 bases and at J to 5 bases, leaving 11 bases not matched to a gene. The CDR3 DNA is TGTGCCAGCAGCGGAGGACTAGCGGGTTCAGGGGACAATGAGCAGTTCTTC. This gives the protein CASSGGLAGSGDNEQFF.

The chain combines TRBV29-1 with TRBJ2-1, with 12 bases that match TRBD2. The CDR3 sequence is 15 residues long. Trimming took 4 bases from V and 2 from J; bases not matched to a gene: 3. Germline loops: CDR1 SQVTM, CDR2 ANQGSEA. CDR3 sequence (DNA): TGCAGCGTTGCTAGCGGGAGGGCTCCCTACAATGAGCAGTTCTTC. Protein: CSVASGRAPYNEQFF.

The chain links TRBV21-1 to TRBJ2-1; TRBD1, as called in the table, went unchecked against the DNA. TRBV21-1 is shown as a pseudogene. The CDR3 is 16 amino acids. CDR3 in DNA: TGTGCCAGCAGCGTTCGCCCGACTAGCTCCTACAATGAGCAGTTCTTC. Protein: CASSVRPTSSYNEQFF.

V and J are TRBV27 and TRBJ2-7, with no clear D. Trimming stripped 5 bases from V and 1 base from J, with 6 bases between. The CDR3 is 12 residues long. Germline V CDR1 and CDR2: MNHEY, SMNVEV (reference sequence). CDR3 coding DNA: TGTGCCAGCAGTACCCTTTCCTACGAGCAGTACTTC. Amino acids: CASSTLSYEQYF.

This clonotype showed up just a few times. This chain uses TRBV28 with TRBJ2-1; unclear D gene. The CDR3 loop spans 12 amino acids. V gave up 0 bases and J gave up 7 bases, with 4 bases separating them. Germline V gene lookup returns CDR1 MDHEN and CDR2 SYDVKM. CDR3 amino acids: CASSLWGNEQFF. For the CDR3, the DNA is TGTGCCAGCAGTTTATGGGGTAATGAGCAGTTCTTC.

J is TRBJ2-4 and V is TRBV3-1, with a weak D call TRBD1 (6 bases). Germline assignment: CDR1 LGHDT and CDR2 YNNKEL (reference sequence). The CDR3 runs to 15 residues. V gave up 6 bases and J gave up 2 bases, with 14 bases separating them. This CDR3 is CASRHGQQSKNIQYF. The CDR3 DNA reads as TGTGCCAGCAGGCATGGACAGCAGTCCAAAAACATTCAGTACTTC.

V usage is TRBV12-3 or TRBV12-4 and J usage is TRBJ1-1; no definite D call. Trimming shortened V by 5 bases and J by 4 bases, and 14 bases separated the two germline ends. The CDR3 covers 14 residues. For the CDR3, the DNA is TGTGCCAGCAGTCCCCAGTCGGCCCTCACTGAAGCTTTCTTT. Its protein is CASSPQSALTEAFF.

The J gene is TRBJ2-5, the V gene TRBV3-1; D gene uncertain. The CDR3 is 13 residues long. V lost 0 bases and J lost 9, with 11 bases in between. Germline CDR1 is LGHDT and CDR2 is YNNKEL (reference sequence). CDR3 loop: CASSQDLGGPQYF. CDR3 nucleotides: TGTGCCAGCAGCCAAGACTTGGGTGGCCCCCAGTACTTC.

This rearrangement joins TRBV10-3 to TRBJ2-7; 9 bases match TRBD1. Germline V CDR1 and CDR2: ENHRY, SYGVKD. The V gene end was trimmed by 7 bases and the J gene end by 3 bases; junction bases not matched to a gene: 7. There are 14 residues in the CDR3. The CDR3 bases are TGTGCCATCACGCAGACAGGGGGAAGCTACGAGCAGTACTTC. Translated: CAITQTGGSYEQYF.

The J gene is TRBJ1-2, the V gene TRBV29-1; D remains ambiguous. Between the trimmed V and J ends, which lost 7 bases and 3 bases, there was a span of 9 bases. Per germline, CDR1 SQVTM and CDR2 ANQGSEA. The CDR3 runs 11 residues. The CDR3 protein is CSGGKDYGYTF. CDR3 bases: TGCAGCGGCGGAAAGGACTATGGCTACACCTTC.

The V and J genes are TRBV7-3 and TRBJ2-1; no reliable D call. The CDR3 runs 15 residues. Per the germline V gene, CDR1 is SGHTA and CDR2 is FQGTGA. Trimming took off 1 base at V and 3 bases at J, with 10 bases between the two ends. CDR3 nucleotide sequence: TGTGCCAGCAGCTTAAGGGATAGACTCTACAATGAGCAGTTCTTC. As protein: CASSLRDRLYNEQFF.

The chain has TRBV11-2 and TRBJ1-5; D gene unclear. The germline V gene has CDR1 SGHAT and CDR2 FQNNGV. V gave up 5 bases and J gave up 6 bases, with 11 bases separating them. This CDR3 spans 13 amino acids. The DNA of the CDR3 is TGTGCCAGCAGCCCATTTCCCTTTCAGCCCCAGCATTTT. It is translated as CASSPFPFQPQHF. Complete variable domain (other parts from reference TRBV11-2 and TRBJ1-5): EAGVAQSPRYKIIEKRQSVAFWCNPISGHATLYWYQQILGQGPKLLIQFQNNGVVDDSQLPKDRFSAERLKGVDSTLKIQPAKLEDSAVYLCASSPFPFQPQHFGDGTRLSIL.

This chain uses TRBV20-1 with TRBJ2-3; D is tentatively TRBD1 or TRBD2 (5 bases each). Germline V gives CDR1 DFQATT, CDR2 SNEGSKA (reference sequence). V was trimmed by 5 bases and J by 1 base, leaving 13 bases between them. CDR3 length: 14 amino acids. The chain's CDR3 is CSASGLSGTDTQYF. CDR3 sequence (DNA): TGCAGTGCTTCGGGGCTGTCCGGCACAGATACGCAGTATTTT.